This TCR beta chain was observed in a study of identical twins. Study-level findings and limits: The study found excess low generation probability among twin-shared out-of-frame alpha sequences.

TCRdb reanalysed the 5' RACE reads using MiXCR and keeps one entry per CDR3 protein. The data contain 200,000 to 300,000 distinct CDR3 sequences, approximately 7% of them singletons. Germline-derived CDR1 and CDR2 are ENHRY and SYGVKD. With 0 bases removed from V and 0 bases from J, the gap between germline ends came to 6 bases. The CDR3 is 15 residues long. Details on this clonotype: The antigen is undetermined.

This sample was shared with a second study, whose subject was yellow fever vaccine responses in identical twins.

The material sequenced was memory (CD45RO+) T cells sorted from blood. The gene calls are TRBV10-3 and TRBJ1-5; no clear D. The TCR originated in a woman aged 18-29 years in good health. The CDR3 loop is CAISESGLSNQPQHF. The CDR3 DNA reads as TGTGCCATCAGTGAGTCGGGTCTTAGCAATCAGCCCCAGCATTTT.